A single sample is the source of the 10 T cell receptor beta chains below, sequenced in a study of response to subunit inactivated influenza vaccine. In TCRdb, the RT-PCR reads were re-called with MiXCR into one record per CDR3 protein. Among over 300,000 distinct CDR3 sequences listed, just over 20% were seen once. This specimen was PBMCs from blood, taken 21 months after vaccination. The receptor source for this set is a man aged 50-75 years who received an inactivated influenza vaccine.

J is TRBJ2-5 and V is TRBV29-1; no firm D call. Trimming left V 4 bases short and J 5 bases short, with 11 bases between. The CDR3 extends over 12 amino acids. The germline V gene has CDR1 SQVTM and CDR2 ANQGSEA. CDR3 nucleotides: TGCAGCGTTGGTTCTGCGTTGGAGACCCAGTACTTC. This sequence encodes CSVGSALETQYF.

This sequence joins TRBV15 and TRBJ2-5; D remains unclear. This CDR3 contains 13 residues. The germline V and J ends were trimmed by 0 bases and 11 bases, with 13 bases remaining between them. The germline V gene has CDR1 LNHNV and CDR2 YYDKDF (reference sequence). The CDR3 DNA follows: TGTGCCACCAGCAGAGATCGGTCAGGACGGCAGTACTTC. Amino acid sequence: CATSRDRSGRQYF.

The chain uses TRBV20-1 and TRBJ1-5; D ambiguous. The CDR3 loop spans 15 amino acids. Germline V gene sequence: CDR1 DFQATT, CDR2 SNEGSKA (reference sequence). Deletions cut 2 bases from V and 2 bases from J, with 13 bases between. The CDR3 nucleotides read TGCAGTGCTAGAAGGAGCGGGTACGGCAATCAGCCCCAGCATTTT. Encoded protein: CSARRSGYGNQPQHF.

V is TRBV12-5 and J is TRBJ2-5; perhaps TRBD1 as D (6 bases). V was clipped by 1 base and J by 6 bases, with 18 bases between them. The CDR3 runs 16 residues. The germline V gene encodes CDR1 LGHNT and CDR2 FRNRAP. CDR3 in amino acids: CASGLAPPGVAKTQYF. CDR3 bases: TGTGCTAGTGGTTTGGCTCCCCCAGGGGTTGCAAAGACCCAGTACTTC.

This chain joins TRBV4-3 and TRBJ2-2; D is uncertain. The CDR3 totals 16 residues. CDR1 is LGHNA, CDR2 YSLEER, per germline. The V end was cut by 4 bases, the J end by 6 bases, with 18 bases between. The CDR3 DNA follows: TGCGCCAGCAGCCGGGTTCGGTACATCGAGGCCGGGGAGCTGTTTTTT. It yields the protein CASSRVRYIEAGELFF.

This clonotype turned up a few times. The rearrangement joins TRBV3-1 to TRBJ2-1; 11 positions match TRBD2. Germline-derived CDR1 and CDR2 are LGHDT and YNNKEL (reference sequence). CDR3 length: 15 residues. Losses at the gene ends were 1 base for V and 9 bases for J; bases not matched to a gene: 5. The CDR3 DNA sequence: TGTGCCAGCAGCCAAGGGCGACTAGCGGGATTTGAGCAGTTCTTC. It encodes CASSQGRLAGFEQFF.

The J gene is TRBJ1-2, the V gene TRBV5-6; TRBD1 is a possible D gene (5 bases). This CDR3 has 17 residues. Trimming removed 2 bases at V and 0 bases at J, with 17 bases between. Looked up from germline, CDR1 is SGHDT and CDR2 is YYEEEE. CDR3 region: CASSFRDRAKPNYGYTF. CDR3 DNA sequence: TGTGCCAGCAGCTTTCGTGACAGAGCCAAACCTAACTATGGCTACACCTTC.

This clonotype has a handful of counts. This rearrangement joins TRBV6-5 to TRBJ2-3; 9 positions match TRBD2. CDR3 length: 18 residues. After removal of 0 bases from V and 2 bases from J, the junction contained 9 bases not matched to a gene. Germline V lookup: CDR1 MNHEY, CDR2 SVGAGI. The CDR3 coding sequence is TGTGCCAGCAGTTACTCATCCGGGCTAGCGGGGAACACAGATACGCAGTATTTT. It yields the protein CASSYSSGLAGNTDTQYF.

This chain connects TRBV28 to TRBJ1-4; 7 bases agree with TRBD1. This CDR3 contains 16 residues. V lost 5 bases, J lost 6 bases, and 12 bases stayed unmatched. Germline-derived CDR1 and CDR2 are MDHEN and SYDVKM. CDR3 nucleotides: TGTGCCAGCAGTCCACCCCGGAGGACAGGAGATGAAAAACTGTTTTTT. Its translation is CASSPPRRTGDEKLFF.

V and J are TRBV7-2 and TRBJ2-7; 9 nucleotides align to TRBD2. The germline gives CDR1 SGHTA, CDR2 FQGNSA. The CDR3 length is 16 residues. V shed 0 bases and J 3 bases; nucleotides not matched to a gene: 6. The CDR3 reads CASSLAATSGLYEQYF. The CDR3 DNA is TGTGCCAGCAGCTTAGCGGCTACTAGCGGGCTCTACGAGCAGTACTTC.